One and the same sample provided the 13 T cell receptor beta chains below, sequenced in a study of tumor-infiltrating lymphocytes in oesophageal squamous cell carcinoma. TCRdb itself ran the PCR reads through MiXCR, one entry per CDR3 protein. The profile shows fewer than 20,000 distinct CDR3 sequences, about 51% of them singletons. The sequenced sample was normal esophageal tissue next to the tumor. The receptors here all came from a female donor with esophageal squamous cell carcinoma.

This clonotype has a handful of counts. A read error is likely, as this CDR3 ends without the conserved phenylalanine or tryptophan. The DNA is left out, because the CDR3 cannot be placed on it with certainty; the CDR3 is given as TCRdb lists it. The chain uses TRBV10-2 and TRBJ2-3; the listed D gene, TRBD1, was not tested against the DNA. The CDR3 has 18 amino acids, counting both end residues. The germline V gene encodes CDR1 WSHSY and CDR2 SAAADI. CDR3 amino acids: CATPGGFEFTLGSSTLGT.

The chain recombines TRBV10-1 with TRBJ2-5; 12 nucleotides agree with TRBD2. The assigned J gene may be wrong: the sequence end matches TRBJ2-1 better. Germline V gene sequence: CDR1 WNHNN, CDR2 SYGVQD (reference sequence). CDR3 length equals 17 residues. This CDR3 reads CASSARLAGGPSNEQFF. CDR3 DNA: TGCGCCAGCAGTGCTCGGCTAGCGGGAGGGCCCTCGAATGAGCAGTTCTTC.

This clonotype has just one count. The chain couples TRBV6-4 to TRBJ2-1; unclear D gene. Trimming removed 2 bases at V and 5 bases at J, with 10 bases between. The CDR3 covers 14 residues. Germline values: CDR1 MRHNA, CDR2 SNTAGT. The CDR3 loop is CASSDLDGDNEQFF. CDR3 DNA: TGTGCCAGCAGTGACCTGGACGGTGACAATGAGCAGTTCTTC.

This chain uses TRBV30 with TRBJ2-4; no clear D. The DNA end is a closer match to TRBJ2-7, so the J assignment may be wrong. This CDR3 comprises 11 residues. The germline gives CDR1 GTSNPN, CDR2 SVGIG (reference sequence). The CDR3 region has the DNA TGTGCCTGGAGTGTAAAGGTCGAGCAGTACTTC. Translating gives CAWSVKVEQYF.

The J gene is TRBJ2-4, the V gene TRBV7-9; TRBD1 matches 7 bases. The CDR3 spans 16 residues. J gave up 13 bases and V 5 bases, and 20 bases lay outside the gene matches. The germline V gene encodes CDR1 SEHNR and CDR2 FQNEAQ (reference sequence). The CDR3 region is CASSPPTVQGSVKQYF. CDR3 DNA sequence: TGTGCCAGCAGCCCCCCCACGGTACAGGGGAGTGTCAAGCAGTACTTC.

As DNA, the CDR3 is TGTGCCAGCGGGGGCAGGAGCTCCTATAATTCACCCCTCCACTTT. It specifies CASGGRSSYNSPLHF. This chain connects TRBV27 to TRBJ1-6; maybe TRBD1 (6 bases). Looked up from germline, CDR1 is MNHEY and CDR2 is SMNVEV (reference sequence). Between the trimmed V and J ends, which lost 8 bases and 0 bases, there was a span of 11 bases. This CDR3 has 15 amino acids.

The genes are TRBV28 and TRBJ2-3; TRBD1 agrees at 7 bases. With V trimmed by 6 bases and J by 2 bases, 11 bases remained unmatched. Germline loops: CDR1 MDHEN, CDR2 SYDVKM. This CDR3 contains 16 residues. DNA for the CDR3: TGTGCCAGCAGCGCTCCTTCCGGGACAGCCACAGATACGCAGTATTTT. It translates to CASSAPSGTATDTQYF. Filled out from reference TRBV28 and TRBJ2-3, the complete variable domain reads DVKVTQSSRYLVKRTGEKVFLECVQDMDHENMFWYRQDPGLGLRLIYFSYDVKMKEKGDIPEGYSVSREKKERFSLILESASTNQTSMYLCASSAPSGTATDTQYFGPGTRLTVL.

The chain uses TRBV7-2 and TRBJ2-4; D not resolved. With the DNA end fitting TRBJ1-2 better, the J assignment may be wrong. The CDR3 is 14 residues long. CDR1 and CDR2 from the germline V gene are SGHTA and FQGNSA. CDR3 DNA: TGTGCCAGCAGCTCATATGACACCCAGGATGGCTACACCTTC. It is translated as CASSSYDTQDGYTF.

This clonotype was observed at least ten times. The chain links TRBV27 to TRBJ1-2; D might be TRBD1 (5 bases). This CDR3 region has 13 residues. The germline CDR1 and CDR2 sequences are MNHEY and SMNVEV (reference sequence). Trimming took 6 bases from V and 5 from J, leaving 13 bases between them. CDR3: CASRPDGTYGYTF. The CDR3 DNA reads as TGTGCCAGCAGACCTGACGGGACGTATGGCTACACCTTC.

There are many counts of this clonotype. V is TRBV7-9 and J is TRBJ2-7; D is ambiguous. V lost 3 bases to trimming and J lost 2 bases, with 14 bases between them. The CDR3 covers 15 residues. Germline CDR1 is SEHNR and CDR2 is FQNEAQ (reference sequence). This chain's CDR3 is CASSLNQLEPYEQYF. CDR3 bases: TGTGCCAGCAGCTTGAATCAATTGGAACCCTACGAGCAGTACTTC.

A few counts support this clonotype. CDR3 sequence reads: CASSLATSGGGDTQYF. The CDR3 DNA reads as TGTGCCAGCAGCTTAGCTACTAGCGGGGGAGGGGATACGCAGTATTTT. The rearrangement joins TRBV7-2 to TRBJ2-3; 11 bases line up with TRBD2. This CDR3 is built from 16 residues. Germline trimming cut 0 bases from V and 6 bases from J; bases unmatched to any gene: 5. Germline V CDR1 and CDR2: SGHTA, FQGNSA.

Remarks on this clonotype: The limits of the CDR3 on the DNA are not certain, so only TCRdb's listed CDR3 is given. The chain couples TRBV11-3 to TRBJ2-1; TRBD1, the table's D call, was not compared with the DNA. The germline V gene encodes CDR1 SGHNT and CDR2 YENEEA. The CDR3 region is 15 residues in length, termini included. CDR3 sequence reads: CASSSNRDLWLHLRF.

This clonotype was detected once. The CDR3 loop is CASSLSPGLVGTSTDTQYF. Here the CDR3 DNA reads TGTGCCAGCAGTTTATCCCCGGGTTTGGTAGGGACTAGCACAGATACGCAGTATTTT. This chain links TRBV12-3 or TRBV12-4 with TRBJ2-3, with D possibly matching TRBD2 (6 bases). The CDR3 consists of 19 residues. Trimming left V 2 bases short and J 0 bases short, with 21 bases between.